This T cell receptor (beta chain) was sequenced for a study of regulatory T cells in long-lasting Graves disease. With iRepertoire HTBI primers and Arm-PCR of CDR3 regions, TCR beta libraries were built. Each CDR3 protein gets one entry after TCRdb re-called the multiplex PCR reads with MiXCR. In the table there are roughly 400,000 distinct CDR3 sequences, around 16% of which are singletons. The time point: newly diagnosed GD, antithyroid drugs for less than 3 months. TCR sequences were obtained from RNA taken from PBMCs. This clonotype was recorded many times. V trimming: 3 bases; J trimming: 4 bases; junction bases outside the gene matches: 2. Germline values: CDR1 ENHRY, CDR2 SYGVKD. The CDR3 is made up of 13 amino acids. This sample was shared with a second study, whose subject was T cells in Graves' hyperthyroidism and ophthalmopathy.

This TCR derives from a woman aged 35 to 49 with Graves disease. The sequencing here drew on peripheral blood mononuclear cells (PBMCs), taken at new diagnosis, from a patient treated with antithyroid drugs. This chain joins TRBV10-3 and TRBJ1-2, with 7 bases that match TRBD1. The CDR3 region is CAISDAGGYGYTF. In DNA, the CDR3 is TGTGCCATCAGTGACGCAGGGGGCTATGGCTACACCTTC.